This record looks at one TCR beta chain sequence and its context. Its antigen specificity is not known. No much larger clone exists at a distance of one base, and base qualities are not known. This specimen comes from a study of blood T cell repertoires in COVID-19 (dated by TCRdb to 2018 to 2021). Regarding the study in general: Collaborator samples came from the United States, Italy and Spain and covered acute and convalescent phases of COVID-19. Samples came from the ongoing ImmuneRACE study (first 160 participants) plus 1,254 subjects from 6 global collaborators. The prospective study material was composed of cDNA or gDNA derived from T cells, B-cell-depleted T cells, or PBMCs. Nearly every sample came with metadata listing a de-identified subject ID, COVID-19 status, age in years and sex. The repertoires were released in a freely available public database intended as a resource for research on the immune response to SARS-CoV-2. The dataset comprised deeply sampled blood TCRbeta repertoires from subjects exposed to, actively infected with, or recovered from COVID-19. Where available, HLA class I and class II types were taken from metadata supplied by the sample provider and were not determined by assay-based typing.

Broader findings and caveats from the paper: How much clinical and demographic metadata was included differed by source and by participant, and the metadata was provided uncurated.

In the prospective study, participants were about 18 to 95 years old, resided in about two dozen geographic areas of the United States, and were enrolled through a virtual design. Cohort assignment in the prospective study relied on participant-reported clinical history from a screening survey and a study questionnaire. Exposed participants had been in contact, within 2 weeks of entering the study, with a person who had a PCR-confirmed or clinician-diagnosed case of COVID-19. In the prospective study, mobile phlebotomists collected whole blood, serum and a nasopharyngeal or oropharyngeal swab from each participant. Additional blood draws and questionnaires over a 2-month period could optionally be provided by prospective study participants. Before DNA extraction, blood samples from the prospective study were shipped at room temperature or frozen. TCRbeta CDR3 regions were amplified from genomic DNA using the immunoSEQ Assay, a bias-controlled multiplex PCR. The paper's processing steps were these. Within the assay, amplification of reference gene primers was used to estimate how many nucleated cells each sample contained. To quantify the absolute abundance of each unique TCRbeta CDR3 rearrangement, sequence reads were collapsed and filtered. Productive Simpson clonality was computed per sample as the square root of Simpson's diversity index over productive rearrangements. Not all clones reach the TCRdb copy of this immuneACCESS table, which keeps in-frame sequences only. Checked studies attribute under half of the gap to unresolved V genes and leave the rest unexplained. The DNA was the basis for D and trimming; V, J and clone size are from that table. Counted in this sample were a few hundred thousand clones; 82% of them appeared once. The ten largest clonotypes hold 5% of the sample.

This TCR derives from a man in his forties who had been exposed to COVID-19. Sequenced sample: PBMCs or T cells enriched from blood (not recorded which).

The nucleotide sequence reads TGTGCCAGCAGCTTAAGGAGACTAGCGGGAGCGAGCACAGATACGCAGTATTTT. Translated, it gives CASSLRRLAGASTDTQYF. The rearranged chain carries TRBV7-3 and TRBJ2-3; 12 central nucleotides agree with TRBD2. From cysteine to phenylalanine, the CDR3 is 18 amino acids long. The retained sequence is limited to the CDR3, 54 bases, with the frame set at the first base. CDR1 SGHTA and CDR2 FQGTGA were looked up in the germline V gene. V is trimmed back by 1 base and J by 0 bases, and the junction contains 5 bases that no gene match accounts for.